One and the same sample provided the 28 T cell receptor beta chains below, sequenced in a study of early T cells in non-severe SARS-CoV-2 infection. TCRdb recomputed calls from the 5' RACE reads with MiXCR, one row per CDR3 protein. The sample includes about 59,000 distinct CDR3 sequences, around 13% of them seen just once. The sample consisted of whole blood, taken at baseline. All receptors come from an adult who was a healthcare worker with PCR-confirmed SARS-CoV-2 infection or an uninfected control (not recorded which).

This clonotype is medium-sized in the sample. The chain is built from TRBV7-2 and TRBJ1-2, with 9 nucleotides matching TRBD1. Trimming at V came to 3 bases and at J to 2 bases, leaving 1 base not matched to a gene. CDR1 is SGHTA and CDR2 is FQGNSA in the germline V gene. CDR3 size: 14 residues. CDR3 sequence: CASSLGQGNYGYTF. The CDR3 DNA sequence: TGTGCCAGCAGCTTGGGACAGGGAAACTATGGCTACACCTTC.

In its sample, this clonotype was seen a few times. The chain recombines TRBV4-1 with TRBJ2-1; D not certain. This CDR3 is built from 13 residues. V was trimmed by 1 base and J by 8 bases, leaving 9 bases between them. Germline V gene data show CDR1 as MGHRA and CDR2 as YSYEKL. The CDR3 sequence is CASSQGAWDEQFF. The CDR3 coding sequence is TGCGCCAGCAGCCAAGGAGCATGGGATGAGCAGTTCTTC.

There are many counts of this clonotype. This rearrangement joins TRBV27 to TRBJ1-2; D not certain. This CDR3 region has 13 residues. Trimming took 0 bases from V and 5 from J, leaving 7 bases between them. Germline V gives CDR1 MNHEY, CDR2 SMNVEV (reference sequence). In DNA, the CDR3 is TGTGCCAGCAGTTTATCTTACAGTTATGGCTACACCTTC. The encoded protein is CASSLSYSYGYTF.

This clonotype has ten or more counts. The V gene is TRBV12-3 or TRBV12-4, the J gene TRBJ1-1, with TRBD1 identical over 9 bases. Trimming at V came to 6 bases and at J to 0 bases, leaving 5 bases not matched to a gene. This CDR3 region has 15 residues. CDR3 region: CASRQRTGVNTEAFF. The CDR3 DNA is TGTGCCAGCAGGCAGAGGACAGGGGTGAACACTGAAGCTTTCTTT.

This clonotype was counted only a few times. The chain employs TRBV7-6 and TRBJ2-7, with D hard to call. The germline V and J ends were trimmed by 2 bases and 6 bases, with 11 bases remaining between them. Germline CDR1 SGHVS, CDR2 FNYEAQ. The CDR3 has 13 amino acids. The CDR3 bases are TGTGCCAGCAGCTTACACCCACCTACCGAGCAGTACTTC. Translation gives CASSLHPPTEQYF.

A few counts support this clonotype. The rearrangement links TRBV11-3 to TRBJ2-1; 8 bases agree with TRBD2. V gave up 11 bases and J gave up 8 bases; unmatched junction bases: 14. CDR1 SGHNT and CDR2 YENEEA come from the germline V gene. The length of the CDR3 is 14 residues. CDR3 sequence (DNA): TGTGCCTCCTCGGGGGCGGGAGGCCGTGATGAGCAGTTCTTC. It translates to CASSGAGGRDEQFF.

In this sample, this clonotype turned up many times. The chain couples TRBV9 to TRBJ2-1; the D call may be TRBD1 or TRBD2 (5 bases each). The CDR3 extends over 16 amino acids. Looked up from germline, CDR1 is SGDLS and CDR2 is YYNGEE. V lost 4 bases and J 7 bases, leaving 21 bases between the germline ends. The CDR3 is CASSPIPGPWDNEQFF. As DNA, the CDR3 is TGTGCCAGCAGCCCTATCCCGGGACCCTGGGATAATGAGCAGTTCTTC.

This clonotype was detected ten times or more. CDR3 DNA: TGTGCCAGAAGCGGGGGACTAGCGGGAGTATCGACAGATACGCAGTATTTT. Its translation: CARSGGLAGVSTDTQYF. The V gene is TRBV5-3, the J gene TRBJ2-3, with 14 bases lining up with TRBD2. TRBV5-3 is assigned to the ORF class and has an uncertain function. V dropped 4 bases and J dropped 3; count of bases not matched to a gene: 7. The CDR3 contains 17 residues.

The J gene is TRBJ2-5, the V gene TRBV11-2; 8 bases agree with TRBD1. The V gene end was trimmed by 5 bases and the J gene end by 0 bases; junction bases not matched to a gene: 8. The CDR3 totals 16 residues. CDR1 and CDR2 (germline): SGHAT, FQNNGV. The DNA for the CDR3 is TGTGCCAGCAGCGACCGGGACAGGTCGTACCAAGAGACCCAGTACTTC. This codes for CASSDRDRSYQETQYF.

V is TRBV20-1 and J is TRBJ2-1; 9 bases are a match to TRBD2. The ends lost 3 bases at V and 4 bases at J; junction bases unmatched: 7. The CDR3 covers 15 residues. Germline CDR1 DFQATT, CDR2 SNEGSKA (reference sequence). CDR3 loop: CSASASGRIYNEQFF. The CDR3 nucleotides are TGCAGTGCTAGCGCGAGCGGGAGGATTTACAATGAGCAGTTCTTC.

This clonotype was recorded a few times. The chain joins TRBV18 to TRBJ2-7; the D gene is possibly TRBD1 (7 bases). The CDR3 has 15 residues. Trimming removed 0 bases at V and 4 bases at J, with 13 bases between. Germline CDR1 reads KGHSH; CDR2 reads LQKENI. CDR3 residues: CASSPPKGAGYEQYF. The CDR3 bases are TGTGCCAGCTCACCACCTAAGGGGGCGGGATACGAGCAGTACTTC.

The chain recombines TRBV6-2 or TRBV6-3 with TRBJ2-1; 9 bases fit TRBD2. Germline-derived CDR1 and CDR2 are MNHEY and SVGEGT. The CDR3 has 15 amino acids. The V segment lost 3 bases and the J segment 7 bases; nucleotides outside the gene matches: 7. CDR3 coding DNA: TGTGCCAGCAGTTATAAGGTAGCGGGAGTGAATGAGCAGTTCTTC. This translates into CASSYKVAGVNEQFF.

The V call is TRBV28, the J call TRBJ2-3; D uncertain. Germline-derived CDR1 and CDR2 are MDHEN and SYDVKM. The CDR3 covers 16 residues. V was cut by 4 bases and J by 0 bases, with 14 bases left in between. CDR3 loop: CASSSIGRPSTDTQYF. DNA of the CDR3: TGTGCCAGCAGTTCCATCGGCAGACCTAGCACAGATACGCAGTATTTT. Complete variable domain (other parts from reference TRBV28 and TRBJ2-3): DVKVTQSSRYLVKRTGEKVFLECVQDMDHENMFWYRQDPGLGLRLIYFSYDVKMKEKGDIPEGYSVSREKKERFSLILESASTNQTSMYLCASSSIGRPSTDTQYFGPGTRLTVL.

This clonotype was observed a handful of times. The CDR3 DNA is TGTGCCAGCAGCTCCGGGACTAGGTTATACGAGCAGTACTTC. Protein sequence: CASSSGTRLYEQYF. This chain links TRBV7-9 with TRBJ2-7; TRBD2 agrees at 8 bases. CDR1 SEHNR and CDR2 FQNEAQ come from the germline V gene (reference sequence). The CDR3 is made up of 14 amino acids. Losses at the gene ends were 4 bases for V and 4 bases for J; bases not matched to a gene: 6. The full variable domain, completed using reference TRBV7-9 and TRBJ2-7, is DTGVSQNPRHKITKRGQNVTFRCDPISEHNRLYWYRQTLGQGPEFLTYFQNEAQLEKSRLLSDRFSAERPKGSFSTLEIQRTEQGDSAMYLCASSSGTRLYEQYFGPGTRLTVT.

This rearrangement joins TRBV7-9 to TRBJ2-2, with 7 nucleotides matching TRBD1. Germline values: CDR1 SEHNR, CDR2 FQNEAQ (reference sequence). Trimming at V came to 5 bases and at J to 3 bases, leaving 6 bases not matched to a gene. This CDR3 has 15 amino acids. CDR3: CASSSRDRDTGELFF. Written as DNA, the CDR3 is TGTGCCAGCAGCAGCCGGGACAGAGACACCGGGGAGCTGTTTTTT.

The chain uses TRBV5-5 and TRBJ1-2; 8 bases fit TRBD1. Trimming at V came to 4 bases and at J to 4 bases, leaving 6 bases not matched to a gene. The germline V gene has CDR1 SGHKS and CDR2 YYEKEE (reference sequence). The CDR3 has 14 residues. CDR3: CASSPDRAPYGYTF. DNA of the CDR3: TGTGCCAGCAGCCCGGACAGGGCGCCCTATGGCTACACCTTC.

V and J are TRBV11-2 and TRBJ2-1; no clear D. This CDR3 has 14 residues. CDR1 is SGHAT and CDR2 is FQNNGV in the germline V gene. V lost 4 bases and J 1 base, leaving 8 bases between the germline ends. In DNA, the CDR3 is TGTGCCAGCAGCTCCGCTAGTTCCTACAATGAGCAGTTCTTC. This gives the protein CASSSASSYNEQFF.

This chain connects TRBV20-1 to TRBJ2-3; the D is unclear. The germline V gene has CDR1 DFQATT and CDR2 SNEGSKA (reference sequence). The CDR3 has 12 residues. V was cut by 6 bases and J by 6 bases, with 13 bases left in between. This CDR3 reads CSAPPRGDTQYF. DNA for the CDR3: TGCAGTGCCCCCCCTAGAGGTGATACGCAGTATTTT.

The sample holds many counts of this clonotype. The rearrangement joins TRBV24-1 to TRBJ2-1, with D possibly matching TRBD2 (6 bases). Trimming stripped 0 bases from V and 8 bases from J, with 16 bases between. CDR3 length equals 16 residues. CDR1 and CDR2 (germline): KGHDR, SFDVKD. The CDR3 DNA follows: TGTGCCACCAGTGATTTGCGGGCGGGAAGGTTTGATGAGCAGTTCTTC. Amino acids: CATSDLRAGRFDEQFF.

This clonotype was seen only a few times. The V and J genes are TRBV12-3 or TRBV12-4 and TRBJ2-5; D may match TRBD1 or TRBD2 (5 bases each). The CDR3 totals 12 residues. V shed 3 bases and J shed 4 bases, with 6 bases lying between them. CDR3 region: CASSFGGETQYF. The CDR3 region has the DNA TGTGCCAGCAGTTTTGGGGGAGAGACCCAGTACTTC.

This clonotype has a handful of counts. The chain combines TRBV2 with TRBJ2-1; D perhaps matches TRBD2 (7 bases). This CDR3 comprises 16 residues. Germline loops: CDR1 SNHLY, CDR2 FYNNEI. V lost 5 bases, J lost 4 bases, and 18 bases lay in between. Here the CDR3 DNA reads TGTGCCAGCAGTCCCGGTGGGGGGGGCTTATACAATGAGCAGTTCTTC. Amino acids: CASSPGGGGLYNEQFF.

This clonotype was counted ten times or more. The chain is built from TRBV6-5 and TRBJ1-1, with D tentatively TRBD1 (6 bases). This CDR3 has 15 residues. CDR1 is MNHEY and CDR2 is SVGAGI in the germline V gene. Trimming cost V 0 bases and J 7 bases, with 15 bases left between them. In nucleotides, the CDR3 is TGTGCCAGCAGTTACTCGAGAGGGGGTGAGGGTGAAGCTTTCTTT. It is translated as CASSYSRGGEGEAFF.

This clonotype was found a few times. The CDR3 coding sequence is TGTGCCAGCCAGGGGGACTACTACGAGCAGTACTTC. Translation gives CASQGDYYEQYF. V gene TRBV12-3 or TRBV12-4 combines with J gene TRBJ2-7; D assignment may be TRBD1 or TRBD2 (7 bases each). The CDR3 extends over 12 amino acids. V lost 8 bases and J lost 3, with 11 bases in between.

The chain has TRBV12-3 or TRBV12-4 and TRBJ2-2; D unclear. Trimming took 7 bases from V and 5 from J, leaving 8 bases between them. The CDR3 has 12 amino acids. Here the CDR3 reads CASNPQTGELFF. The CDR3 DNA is TGTGCCAGCAACCCTCAGACCGGGGAGCTGTTTTTT.

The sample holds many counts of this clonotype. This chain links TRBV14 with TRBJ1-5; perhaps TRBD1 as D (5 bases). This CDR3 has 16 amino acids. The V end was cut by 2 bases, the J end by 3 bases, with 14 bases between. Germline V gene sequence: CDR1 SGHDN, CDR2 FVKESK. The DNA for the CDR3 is TGTGCCAGCAGCCAACCACCGGGACGGTACAATCAGCCCCAGCATTTT. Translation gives CASSQPPGRYNQPQHF.

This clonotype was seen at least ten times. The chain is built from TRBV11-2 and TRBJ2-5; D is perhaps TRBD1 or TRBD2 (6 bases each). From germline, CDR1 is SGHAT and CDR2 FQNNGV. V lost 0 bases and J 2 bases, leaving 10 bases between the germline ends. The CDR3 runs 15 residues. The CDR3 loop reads CASSLDGGGQETQYF. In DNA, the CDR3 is TGTGCCAGCAGCTTAGACGGGGGCGGGCAAGAGACCCAGTACTTC.

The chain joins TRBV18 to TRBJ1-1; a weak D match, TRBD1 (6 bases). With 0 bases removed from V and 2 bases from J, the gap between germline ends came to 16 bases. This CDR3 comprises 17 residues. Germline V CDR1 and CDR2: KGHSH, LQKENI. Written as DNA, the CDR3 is TGTGCCAGCTCACCACCGATTATTTCAGGGGTCAACACTGAAGCTTTCTTT. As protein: CASSPPIISGVNTEAFF.

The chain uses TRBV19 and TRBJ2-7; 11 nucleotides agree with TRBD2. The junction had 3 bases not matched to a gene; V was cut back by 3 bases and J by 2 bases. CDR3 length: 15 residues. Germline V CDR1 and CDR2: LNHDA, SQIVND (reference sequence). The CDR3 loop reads CASSITSGSTYEQYF. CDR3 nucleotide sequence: TGTGCCAGTAGTATTACTAGCGGGAGTACCTACGAGCAGTACTTC.